These 9 T cell receptor beta chains were all obtained from the same sample, sequenced in a study of T-cell reconstitution after alpha-beta-depleted transplantation in children. TCRbeta library construction was performed incorporating unique molecular identifiers. TCRdb itself ran the PCR reads through MiXCR, one entry per CDR3 protein. In the table there are 600,000 or so distinct CDR3 sequences, 23% of which are singletons. This sample comprised PBMCs, mostly from graft donor cells, obtained 360 days after TCRalphabeta/CD19-depleted stem cell transplant. These receptor sequences come from a boy less than two years old who had a stem cell transplant for acute myeloid leukemia, so the T cells may come from the graft donor.

The chain combines TRBV20-1 with TRBJ2-3; tentatively, D is TRBD1 (5 bases). This CDR3 is built from 15 residues. Germline CDR1 reads DFQATT; CDR2 reads SNEGSKA (reference sequence). V was shortened by 6 bases and J by 2 bases, with 18 bases between the two germline ends. The CDR3 spells CSARPMGLYTDTQYF. As DNA, the CDR3 is TGCAGTGCAAGGCCCATGGGGCTATACACAGATACGCAGTATTTT.

V and J are TRBV25-1 and TRBJ2-5; D may be TRBD1 (6 bases). CDR3 length equals 15 residues. Deletions cut 10 bases from V and 1 base from J, with 19 bases between. Per the germline V gene, CDR1 is MGHDK and CDR2 is SYGVNS. The CDR3 reads CAIPLTQGFQETQYF. The CDR3 nucleotides are TGTGCCATTCCTCTCACTCAGGGGTTCCAAGAGACCCAGTACTTC.

This clonotype occurred a few times. This chain joins TRBV5-1 and TRBJ1-2; maybe TRBD1 (5 bases). This CDR3 is 12 amino acids long. CDR1 is SGHRS, CDR2 YFSETQ, per germline. Trimming took 1 base from V and 7 from J, leaving 8 bases between them. CDR3: CASSLSGAGYTF. CDR3 DNA sequence: TGCGCCAGCAGCTTGTCCGGGGCTGGCTACACCTTC.

In this sample, this clonotype turned up a few times. This chain connects TRBV6-5 to TRBJ1-1; D possibly corresponds to TRBD1 (6 bases). The CDR3 extends over 11 amino acids. Germline-derived CDR1 and CDR2 are MNHEY and SVGAGI. V was cut by 6 bases and J by 10 bases, with 12 bases left in between. The CDR3 reads CASSDTGTAFF. For the CDR3, the DNA is TGTGCCAGCAGCGATACAGGGACAGCTTTCTTT.

This clonotype was seen more than once but under ten times. The chain links TRBV5-1 to TRBJ1-6, with a possible D match to TRBD1 (6 bases). Germline V gene data show CDR1 as SGHRS and CDR2 as YFSETQ. Between the trimmed V and J ends, which lost 3 bases and 5 bases, there was a span of 12 bases. The CDR3 length is 15 residues. This chain's CDR3 is CASSSGQYNNSPLHF. Written as DNA, the CDR3 is TGCGCCAGCAGCTCCGGACAGTATAATAATTCACCCCTCCACTTT.

This sequence joins TRBV10-3 and TRBJ2-3, with 10 bases that match TRBD2. This CDR3 spans 15 amino acids. Germline trimming cut 0 bases from V and 3 bases from J; bases unmatched to any gene: 0. Looked up from germline, CDR1 is ENHRY and CDR2 is SYGVKD. DNA of the CDR3: TGTGCCATCAGTGAGTCGACTAGCGGGACAGATACGCAGTATTTT. It is translated as CAISESTSGTDTQYF.

The J gene is TRBJ2-7, the V gene TRBV13; possible D gene TRBD2, 6 bases. This CDR3 contains 15 residues. The germline V gene encodes CDR1 PRHDT and CDR2 FYEKMQ (reference sequence). Trimming stripped 6 bases from V and 3 bases from J, with 18 bases between. For the CDR3, the DNA is TGTGCCAGCAGACTAAGCGGGCCCCTAGGCTACGAGCAGTACTTC. It yields the protein CASRLSGPLGYEQYF.

The rearrangement joins TRBV20-1 to TRBJ2-7, with a possible D match to TRBD1 (6 bases). Trimming pared 0 bases from V and 2 bases from J, leaving 17 bases between. Germline V gene data show CDR1 as DFQATT and CDR2 as SNEGSKA (reference sequence). This CDR3 comprises 16 residues. The CDR3 DNA sequence: TGCAGTGCTAGAGATGGGAGCAGGGGAATTCCCTACGAGCAGTACTTC. It translates to CSARDGSRGIPYEQYF.

This clonotype turned up a few times. This chain connects TRBV7-2 to TRBJ2-1; tentatively, D is TRBD1 or TRBD2 (5 bases each). V was pared by 1 base and J by 5 bases, with 15 bases between. Germline V gene lookup returns CDR1 SGHTA and CDR2 FQGNSA. The CDR3 is made up of 16 amino acids. The CDR3 spells CASSLVGKWDHNEQFF. The CDR3 DNA follows: TGTGCCAGCAGCTTAGTCGGGAAGTGGGACCACAATGAGCAGTTCTTC.